A selection of T cell receptor beta chains follows, all from one sample in a study of cytomegalovirus exposure and HLA in healthy donors. Data came from immunoSEQ multiplex PCR; TCRdb stores just in-frame clones and leaves some out. Of under 150,000 clones in the sample, over 60% are singletons; the top ten hold about 1.7%. Sequenced sample: PBMCs. Receptor source: a woman in her 30s in good health and CMV-seronegative. The CDR3 runs from the conserved cysteine through the conserved F or W. D genes are given only for firm matches. A row's size may be missing; if present it is once, few, many or a size class.

TRBJ2-5 | TRBV5-4 | - | TRBD1 | CASSRGQGAVETQYF
TRBJ2-4 | TRBV19 | - | TRBD1 | CASSNRQGDIQYF
TRBJ2-7 | TRBV5-4 | few | TRBD1 | CASSSGGISYEQYF
TRBJ1-6 | TRBV5-4 | once | TRBD1 | CASSIGTGGSLKYSPLHF
TRBJ1-2 | TRBV4-2 | - | - | CASSQDAGNYGYTF
TRBJ1-6 | TRBV7-3 | - | TRBD1 | CASSAGQPNSPLHF
TRBJ1-1 | TRBV27 | - | - | CASSFLDREAFF
TRBJ1-1 | TRBV5-1 | - | TRBD1 | CASSPTGGMNTEAFF
TRBJ2-1 | TRBV6-6 | - | TRBD1 | CASSGGQGLYNEQFF
TRBJ1-1 | TRBV28 | - | - | CASSTTSGTPAFF
TRBJ1-2 | TRBV7-9 | - | TRBD1 | CASSEMDRGYGYTF
TRBJ2-1 | TRBV2 | few | - | CASSDRGSYNEQFF
TRBJ1-3 | TRBV7-2 | - | - | CASSLPSDTIYF
TRBJ2-2 | TRBV7-3 | - | - | CASSLGGNTGELFF
TRBJ1-1 | TRBV11-2 | - | TRBD1 | CASSLVTGGRTEAFF
TRBJ1-5 | TRBV2 | once | - | CASSRDIGGNQPQHF